This T cell receptor (beta chain) was captured in a study of T-cell reconstitution after alpha-beta-depleted transplantation in children. Per the germline V gene, CDR1 is MNHEY and CDR2 is SVGEGT. V was cut by 4 bases and J by 1 base, with 12 bases left in between. CDR3 size: 15 residues. Preparation of the TCRbeta library used unique molecular identifiers. TCRdb fed the PCR reads into MiXCR, producing one record per CDR3 protein. The data contain about 360,000 distinct CDR3 sequences, about 14% of them singletons. This clonotype has only a few counts. Sequencing used PBMCs, obtained from the stem cell graft. V is TRBV6-2 or TRBV6-3 and J is TRBJ2-3; no clear D. The sequence derives from a human donor who donated a stem cell graft to a child with Fanconi anemia. The CDR3 region is CASSSTGLGTDTQYF. CDR3 coding DNA: TGTGCCAGCAGTTCGACCGGGTTGGGCACAGATACGCAGTATTTT.